Listed below are T cell receptor beta chains from one sample, sequenced in a study of blood T cells in healthy people across ages. TCRdb ran MiXCR on the 5' RACE reads and lists one entry per CDR3 protein. The sample shows about 700,000 distinct CDR3 sequences, about a third of them seen only once. Sequences were obtained from blood. Source of these receptors: a woman older than 75 in good health. The CDR3 runs from the conserved cysteine through the conserved F or W.

>TRBJ2-3|TRBV30
CAWSGRKFTDTQYF
>TRBJ1-1|TRBV10-3
CAIRIGGADTEAFF
>TRBJ1-1|TRBV7-2
CASSLAGAPAEAFF
>TRBJ2-1|TRBV20-1
CSALREAVNEQFF
>TRBJ1-4|TRBV27
CASSPRTDNNEKLFF
>TRBJ1-1|TRBV30
CAWRAGPNTEAFF
>TRBJ2-4|TRBV20-1
CSARDPGQGKNIQYF
>TRBJ2-7|TRBV5-5
CASSTEAETYEQYF
>TRBJ2-1|TRBV19
CASSVQGPGGDEQFF
>TRBJ1-1|TRBV3-1
CASSQSRGTEAFF
>TRBJ1-5|TRBV6-5
CVSRPSQGPSPQHF
>TRBJ1-1|TRBV20-1
CSATEGVTEAFF
>TRBJ2-5|TRBV2
CASNRRGAGETQYF
>TRBJ2-5|TRBV6-2/TRBV6-3
CASSYSPSRETQYF
>TRBJ1-1|TRBV25-1
CASSESAGTLEAFF
>TRBJ1-2|TRBV12-3/TRBV12-4
CASVSPANYGYTF
>TRBJ2-2|TRBV6-2/TRBV6-3
CASSPDRFSSIGELFF
>TRBJ2-7|TRBV6-1
CASSELAGGPNEQYF
>TRBJ1-1|TRBV5-6
CASSQEPSGTEAFF
>TRBJ2-3|TRBV7-2
CASSSASGRVTDTQYF
>TRBJ2-1|TRBV7-9
CASSSPGTSGVVSYNEQFF
>TRBJ2-1|TRBV9
CASSPGGADSYNEQFF
>TRBJ2-7|TRBV27
CASSVISGLGYEQYF
>TRBJ1-5|TRBV20-1
CSAYQRDSNQPQHF
>TRBJ2-3|TRBV4-2
CASSPRGGESTDTQYF
>TRBJ2-1|TRBV7-9
CASSFSLGQGRNEQFF
>TRBJ1-5|TRBV5-1
CTSSLQGLGNQPQHF
>TRBJ2-1|TRBV29-1
CSVVPRVGEQFF
>TRBJ1-4|TRBV7-2
CASSGRQGTNEKLFF
>TRBJ2-2|TRBV4-1
CASSPLAGVSTVELFF
>TRBJ1-2|TRBV3-1
CASSQGTVDRGYTF
>TRBJ2-5|TRBV5-1
CASSLTSETQYF
>TRBJ1-2|TRBV27
CASSLTFNYGYTF
>TRBJ1-1|TRBV7-9
CASSATGSTEAFF
>TRBJ2-3|TRBV5-1
CASSEGGLSDTQYF
>TRBJ2-5|TRBV11-3
CASSPTSGGQETQYF
>TRBJ2-4|TRBV20-1
CSARDGQGGQNIQYF
>TRBJ2-7|TRBV12-3/TRBV12-4
CASGHRGLKSYEQYF
>TRBJ1-5|TRBV12-3/TRBV12-4
CASSSRTGGAGLAQPQHF
>TRBJ2-1|TRBV20-1
CSAQYIAGSGNEQFF